This T cell receptor beta chain was identified during a study of PD-1 blockade in classical Hodgkin lymphoma (dated by TCRdb to the early 2020s). The study in broad terms: Nivolumab dosing was 3 mg/kg intravenously every 2 weeks, continuing until either disease progression or unacceptable toxicity. To define a peripheral blood immune signature of response to PD-1 blockade in classical Hodgkin lymphoma, the study combined TCR beta sequencing with CyTOF.

The CDR1 and CDR2 encoded by the germline V gene (reference sequence) are SGHKS and YYEKEE. V trim: 4 bases; J trim: 5 bases; unmatched bases: 14. The CDR3 runs 16 amino acids, cysteine and phenylalanine included. Kept here is only the CDR3 DNA, which spans 48 bases and is read in frame from base 1. Read against the paper, the sample's time point label means: cycle 2 day 1 (C2D1) of nivolumab. Every trial patient had relapsed following autologous stem cell transplantation, and prior brentuximab vedotin exposure was what differed among cohorts A, B and C. A total of roughly 60 patients with relapsed/refractory classical Hodgkin lymphoma made up the trial cohort, and each patient's best overall response was complete response, partial response or progressive disease. Single-agent nivolumab was administered to trial patients in the multi-cohort phase II CheckMate 205 trial. An independent review committee assessed best overall response using the 2007 International Working Group response criteria. Trial PBMCs were obtained immediately prior to nivolumab initiation (C1D1) and on therapy at cycle 2 day 1 and cycle 4 day 1. Peripheral blood was collected in 8 mL Vacutainer Cell Preparation Tubes, from which PBMCs were isolated by centrifugation and then cryopreserved.

The Qiagen DNeasy kit was used to extract genomic DNA both from unsorted PBMCs and from the negatively selected CD4+ and CD8+ fractions. Using primers that anneal to V and J segments, immunoSEQ multiplex PCR amplified the TCR beta CDR3 regions. A synthetic immune receptor repertoire was used to minimize amplification bias, and remaining bias was computationally removed after sequencing. In the authors' own workflow: Repertoire diversity was quantified as the Shannon entropy index using custom Python scripts. Unsorted, CD4+ and CD8+ repertoires were analyzed separately, except in combined analyses where CD4+ and CD8+ sequences were merged in silico. A clone was considered expanded if an increase in frequency of at least 2-fold after treatment relative to C1D1 was found, and a pseudocount of 0.5 was applied to clones undetected at baseline. Singleton clones were defined as clones with 0 or 1 copy at C1D1, and non-singleton clones were defined as clones with 2 or more copies. Clones expanded in unsorted samples were labelled as CD4+, CD8+ or unknown by matching protein sequences in sorted samples from the same patient. Diversity changes from C1D1 to C4D1 were tested in paired samples using Wilcoxon tests. TCRdb's version of the immuneACCESS table is confined to in-frame rearrangements and falls short of the full clone set. An unresolved V gene accounts for under half of the shortfall where checked; the remainder is of unknown origin. The DNA gave D and trimming, while V, J and clone size come from that table. This sample is represented by more than 90,000 clones; 80% to 90% of them were singletons. Clones ranked in the top ten supply 16% of the sample.

Note on this clone: No antigen is known for it. Base qualities are missing; no much larger clone stands one base away.

Overall study results and their limits: Newly diagnosed patients were reported to have lower baseline TCR diversity than healthy donors, and relapsed/refractory patients were reported to have lower baseline TCR diversity still. The study was limited to a single clinical trial cohort, and causes of repertoire differences, possibly disease activity or prior therapy, remained undefined. A significant rise by C4D1 was seen in CD4+ but not CD8+ TCR diversity (p=0.0027 vs p=0.16), with the rise being most apparent in complete responders (p=0.02). Trial patients achieving complete response had baseline diversity similar to newly diagnosed patients, whereas partial responders and progressors had significantly lower diversity. Lower diversity was seen in patients whose nivolumab began less than 1 year after ASCT, and these patients were left out of later analyses so that immune reconstitution would not confound the results.

This clonotype originated in a human donor with classical Hodgkin lymphoma. The chain is assembled from TRBV5-5 and TRBJ1-2; 7 junctional bases match TRBD1. The sample consisted of peripheral blood mononuclear cells (PBMCs), taken before the second cycle of nivolumab. The nucleotide sequence is TGTGCCAGCAGCCCTCGACAGGGAAGTTGGAATTATGGCTACACCTTC. Protein translation: CASSPRQGSWNYGYTF.